This T cell receptor beta chain was retrieved from a study of T cells in Graves' hyperthyroidism and ophthalmopathy. Study results and caveats: Researchers report that a 13 V-J model separated ophthalmopathy from stable hyperthyroidism. Expanded thyroid clonotypes (above 0.001) were mostly also found in blood.

This clonotype was recorded at least ten times. No antigen is known for it. Looked up from germline, CDR1 is SEHNR and CDR2 is FQNEAQ (reference sequence). V was shortened by 5 bases and J by 10 bases, with 17 bases between the two germline ends. The CDR3 totals 13 residues. Researchers took RNA transcripts and amplified the TCR beta CDR3 regions from them. The HTBI primer set drove a first-round RT-PCR of the TCR CDR3. MiXCR was run by TCRdb on the multiplex PCR reads, yielding one entry per CDR3 protein. The sample contains 600,000 to 650,000 distinct CDR3 sequences, roughly 17% of which appear only once.

The rearrangement joins TRBV7-9 to TRBJ1-1, with D maybe TRBD1 (6 bases). The material sequenced was blood. The sequence was collected from a woman under 40 with Graves' hyperthyroidism. The CDR3 DNA sequence: TGTGCCAGCAGCACCTGGGACATGAGTAGAGCTTTCTTT. Translation: CASSTWDMSRAFF.